This section outlines one T cell receptor (beta chain) sequence together with its context. Clones were sequenced by immunoSEQ multiplex PCR, and TCRdb holds only the in-frame ones, with some missing. This table has 270,000 or so clones, about 86% appearing once. The record originates from a study of blood T cell repertoires in COVID-19. Study details: Nucleic acid was either cDNA or gDNA, and it came from T cells, B-cell-depleted T cells, or PBMCs.

Participants, about 18 to 90 years old, spanned some 23 US areas. The CDR3 consists of 16 residues. The V gene end was trimmed by 0 bases and the J gene end by 1 base; junction bases not matched to a gene: 1. CDR1 and CDR2 (germline): MGHRA, YSYEKL. The sequencing input was PBMCs or T cells enriched from blood (not recorded which). This sequence was found in a man aged 50-59 years who had recovered from COVID-19. The J gene is TRBJ2-2, the V gene TRBV4-1, with TRBD1 identical over 8 bases. Here the CDR3 DNA reads TGCGCCAGCAGCCAAGAACAGGGGGGGAACACCGGGGAGCTGTTTTTT. This sequence encodes CASSQEQGGNTGELFF.